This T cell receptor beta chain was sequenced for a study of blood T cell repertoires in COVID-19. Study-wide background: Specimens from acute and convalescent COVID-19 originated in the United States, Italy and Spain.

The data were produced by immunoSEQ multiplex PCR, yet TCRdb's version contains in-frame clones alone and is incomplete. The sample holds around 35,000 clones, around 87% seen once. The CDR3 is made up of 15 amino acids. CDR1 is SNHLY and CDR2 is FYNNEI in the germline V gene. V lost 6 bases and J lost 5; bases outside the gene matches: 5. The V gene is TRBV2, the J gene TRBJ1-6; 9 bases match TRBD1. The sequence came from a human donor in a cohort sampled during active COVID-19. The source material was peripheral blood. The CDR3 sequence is CASRRRQGDNSPLHF. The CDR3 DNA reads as TGTGCCAGCAGGAGAAGACAGGGGGATAATTCACCCCTCCACTTT.